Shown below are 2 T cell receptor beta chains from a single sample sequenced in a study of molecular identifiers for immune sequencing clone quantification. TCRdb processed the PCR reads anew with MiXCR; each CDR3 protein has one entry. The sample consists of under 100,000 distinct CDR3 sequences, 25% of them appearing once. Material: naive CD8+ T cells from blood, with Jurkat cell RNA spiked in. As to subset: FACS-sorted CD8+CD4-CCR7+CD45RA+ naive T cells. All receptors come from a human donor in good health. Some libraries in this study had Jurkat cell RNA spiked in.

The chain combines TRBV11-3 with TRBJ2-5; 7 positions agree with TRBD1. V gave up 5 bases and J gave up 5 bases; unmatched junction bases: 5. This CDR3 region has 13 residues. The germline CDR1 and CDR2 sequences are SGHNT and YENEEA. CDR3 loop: CASSPGGRETQYF. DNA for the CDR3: TGTGCCAGCAGCCCAGGGGGTCGCGAGACCCAGTACTTC.

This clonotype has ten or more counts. DNA for the CDR3: TGCGCCAGCAGCCAAGCCGAGGAAGAAGCTTTCTTT. Amino acids: CASSQAEEEAFF. V gene TRBV4-3 combines with J gene TRBJ1-1; D is ambiguous. V was clipped by 1 base and J by 8 bases, with 8 bases between them. Germline lookup yields CDR1 LGHNA and CDR2 YSLEER. The CDR3 runs 12 residues.